These 20 T cell receptor beta chains originate from one sample sequenced in a study of early T cells in non-severe SARS-CoV-2 infection (dated by TCRdb to the early 2020s). Libraries were built with 5' RACE. Sequencer: NextSeq 500. Clones were called with MiXCR by TCRdb after fastp trimmed the public reads at Q25, and only in-frame beta chains were retained. Under each unique CDR3 protein, matching rows form one entry showing the most common genes and DNA. The sample table lists around 30,000 distinct CDR3 sequences, more than 5% of them with a count of one. Approximately 7.2% of the sample goes to the ten largest clones. The specimen sequenced was whole blood. These receptor sequences come from an adult who was a healthcare worker with PCR-confirmed SARS-CoV-2 infection or an uninfected control (not recorded which).

This clonotype turned up a few times. The chain links TRBV20-1 to TRBJ2-1; 7 bases fit TRBD2. CDR1 and CDR2 (germline): DFQATT, SNEGSKA (reference sequence). The trim removed 0 bases at V and 9 bases at J, leaving 11 bases unmatched. The CDR3 loop spans 15 amino acids. CDR3 nucleotides: TGCAGTGCTAGAGACGTTGAATGGGGGGAGGGTGAGCAGTTCTTC. Protein product: CSARDVEWGEGEQFF.

The sample holds many counts of this clonotype. This sequence joins TRBV20-1 and TRBJ2-7, with a weak D call TRBD2 (6 bases). The CDR3 has 14 residues. CDR1 is DFQATT and CDR2 is SNEGSKA in the germline V gene (reference sequence). Trimming pared 3 bases from V and 4 bases from J, leaving 16 bases between. CDR3 nucleotides: TGCAGTGCTAGTAAGGCTAGCGAGTTGTACGAGCAGTACTTC. This sequence encodes CSASKASELYEQYF.

This clonotype was seen a handful of times. The chain uses TRBV28 and TRBJ2-3, with D tentatively TRBD2 (5 bases). V dropped 4 bases and J dropped 2 bases, with 13 bases sitting between them. Germline lookup yields CDR1 MDHEN and CDR2 SYDVKM. The CDR3 has 15 residues. CDR3 residues: CASSSREGFTDTQYF. In DNA, the CDR3 is TGTGCCAGCAGTTCCCGAGAGGGTTTCACAGATACGCAGTATTTT.

This clonotype was seen at least ten times. The V and J genes are TRBV30 and TRBJ2-3; 7 positions match TRBD2. The CDR3 has 15 residues. In germline, CDR1 is GTSNPN, CDR2 SVGIG (reference sequence). The V gene end was trimmed by 1 base and the J gene end by 1 base; junction bases not matched to a gene: 5. The CDR3 coding sequence is TGTGCCTGGAGTGGGAGACGGGGGGGCACAGATACGCAGTATTTT. Its translation is CAWSGRRGGTDTQYF. The full variable domain, rest sourced from reference TRBV30 and TRBJ2-3, is SQTIHQWPATLVQPVGSPLSLECTVEGTSNPNLYWYRQAAGRGLQLLFYSVGIGQISSEVPQNLSASRPQDRQFILSSKKLLLSDSGFYLCAWSGRRGGTDTQYFGPGTRLTVL.

In its sample, this clonotype was seen many times. Here the CDR3 reads CASRFGGSPNTEAFF. Here the CDR3 DNA reads TGTGCCAGCAGGTTCGGGGGATCCCCGAACACTGAAGCTTTCTTT. The chain links TRBV7-9 to TRBJ1-1, with a weak D call TRBD1 (5 bases). This CDR3 is built from 15 residues. With 6 bases removed from V and 1 base from J, the gap between germline ends came to 15 bases. Germline loops: CDR1 SEHNR, CDR2 FQNEAQ (reference sequence).

The sample holds many counts of this clonotype. The CDR3 nucleotides read TGTGCCAGCAGCCAAGGTAGTGGCTACACCTTC. It yields the protein CASSQGSGYTF. The V and J genes are TRBV3-1 and TRBJ1-2, with no clear D. The length of the CDR3 is 11 residues. V was shortened by 1 base and J by 7 bases, with 4 bases between the two germline ends. CDR1 and CDR2 (germline): LGHDT, YNNKEL (reference sequence).

This clonotype was picked up many times. This chain uses TRBV10-3 with TRBJ2-7; unclear D gene. Germline CDR1 reads ENHRY; CDR2 reads SYGVKD. The CDR3 loop spans 11 amino acids. Trimming removed 2 bases at V and 5 bases at J, with 4 bases between. The CDR3 nucleotides read TGTGCCATCAGTGAGGGACACGAGCAGTACTTC. It codes for CAISEGHEQYF.

In its sample, this clonotype was seen many times. V usage is TRBV28 and J usage is TRBJ1-2; tentatively, D is TRBD1 (5 bases). V lost 7 bases and J 2 bases, leaving 14 bases between the germline ends. The CDR3 consists of 14 residues. CDR1 MDHEN and CDR2 SYDVKM come from the germline V gene. As DNA, the CDR3 is TGTGCCAGCACCCCCCTGGGACCCAACTATGGCTACACCTTC. Protein sequence: CASTPLGPNYGYTF.

This clonotype occurred a few times. This rearrangement joins TRBV5-8 to TRBJ2-3; either TRBD1 or TRBD2 may supply D (6 bases each). Germline loops: CDR1 SGHTS, CDR2 YDEGEE. This CDR3 contains 16 residues. Trimming stripped 6 bases from V and 4 bases from J, with 21 bases between. The CDR3 spells CASILFGGLGSDTQYF. Here the CDR3 DNA reads TGTGCCAGCATTCTTTTTGGGGGGCTTGGGTCAGATACGCAGTATTTT.

This clonotype showed up many times. The CDR3 DNA reads as TGTGCCAGCAGTTCCCAAACGCCCAGCTCCTACAATGAGCAGTTCTTC. Protein sequence: CASSSQTPSSYNEQFF. The genes are TRBV28 and TRBJ2-1, with no clear D. V was trimmed by 4 bases and J by 0 bases, leaving 13 bases between them. Germline V gene data show CDR1 as MDHEN and CDR2 as SYDVKM. The CDR3 extends over 16 amino acids.

The sample holds many counts of this clonotype. The J gene is TRBJ1-5, the V gene TRBV10-3; no definite D call. The CDR3 is 14 residues long. V was clipped by 3 bases and J by 5 bases, with 11 bases between them. Germline V gene sequence: CDR1 ENHRY, CDR2 SYGVKD. The chain's CDR3 is CAISDRAGDQPQHF. The CDR3 DNA follows: TGTGCCATCAGTGATAGGGCAGGCGATCAGCCCCAGCATTTT.

This clonotype has at least ten counts. The gene calls are TRBV5-4 and TRBJ2-1, with a weak D call TRBD1 (6 bases). Trimming cost V 0 bases and J 6 bases, with 16 bases left between them. The CDR3 contains 16 residues. The germline CDR1 and CDR2 sequences are SGHNT and YYREEE (reference sequence). The CDR3 spells CASSLADRTPFNEQFF. CDR3 DNA: TGTGCCAGCAGCTTGGCCGACAGGACGCCCTTCAATGAGCAGTTCTTC.

This clonotype appeared many times. The CDR3 coding sequence is TGTGCCAGCAGTCTCCCGGGGCCCCAAGAGACCCAGTACTTC. Encoded protein: CASSLPGPQETQYF. The rearrangement uses TRBV28 and TRBJ2-5; D possibly uses TRBD1 or TRBD2 (5 bases each). The CDR3 loop spans 14 amino acids. Trimming removed 5 bases at V and 1 base at J, with 11 bases between. Germline loops: CDR1 MDHEN, CDR2 SYDVKM.

Many counts were recorded for this clonotype. The genes are TRBV3-1 and TRBJ2-1; D gene uncertain. The germline V gene encodes CDR1 LGHDT and CDR2 YNNKEL (reference sequence). The CDR3 is 13 residues long. Trimming left V 6 bases short and J 10 bases short, with 16 bases between. The CDR3 here is CASSHYTSREQFF. The CDR3 nucleotides are TGTGCCAGCAGTCACTACACGTCTAGGGAGCAGTTCTTC.

This clonotype was seen at least ten times. The chain links TRBV29-1 to TRBJ2-3; 9 bases map to TRBD1. The V gene's germline CDR1 is SQVTM and CDR2 ANQGSEA. CDR3 size: 15 residues. V shed 4 bases, J shed 2 bases, and the junction held 7 bases outside the gene matches. This CDR3 reads CSVAVDRGHTDTQYF. CDR3 DNA sequence: TGCAGCGTTGCAGTGGACAGGGGCCACACAGATACGCAGTATTTT.

This clonotype was found many times. The chain recombines TRBV28 with TRBJ1-2; no definite D call. The CDR3 is 15 amino acids. V was shortened by 3 bases and J by 2 bases, with 13 bases between the two germline ends. The V gene's germline CDR1 is MDHEN and CDR2 SYDVKM. CDR3 in amino acids: CASSLSELKNYGYTF. CDR3 in DNA: TGTGCCAGCAGTTTGTCAGAATTGAAGAACTATGGCTACACCTTC.

This clonotype was seen ten or more times. The chain links TRBV5-6 to TRBJ2-7, with D unclear. CDR3 length: 14 amino acids. The germline V and J ends were trimmed by 4 bases and 3 bases, with 14 bases remaining between them. Germline V gene data show CDR1 as SGHDT and CDR2 as YYEEEE. The CDR3 reads CASSRLGPLYEQYF. CDR3 DNA sequence: TGTGCCAGCAGCAGACTCGGACCACTCTACGAGCAGTACTTC. Full variable domain (outside the CDR3, taken from reference TRBV5-6 and TRBJ2-7): DAGVTQSPTHLIKTRGQQVTLRCSPKSGHDTVSWYQQALGQGPQFIFQYYEEEERQRGNFPDRFSGHQFPNYSSELNVNALLLGDSALYLCASSRLGPLYEQYFGPGTRLTVT.

This clonotype occurred many times. The gene calls are TRBV7-6 and TRBJ2-3; a possible D gene is TRBD2 (5 bases). Trimming pared 4 bases from V and 5 bases from J, leaving 13 bases between. Germline V gene lookup returns CDR1 SGHVS and CDR2 FNYEAQ. This CDR3 comprises 14 residues. Written as DNA, the CDR3 is TGTGCCAGCAGCTCGCCTGAACTAGGAGATACGCAGTATTTT. It is translated as CASSSPELGDTQYF.

This clonotype has at least ten counts. The chain uses TRBV18 and TRBJ2-3; 7 bases fit TRBD1. Germline lookup yields CDR1 KGHSH and CDR2 LQKENI. The CDR3 has 17 amino acids. J gave up 3 bases and V 3 bases, and 12 bases lay outside the gene matches. CDR3 bases: TGTGCCAGCTCACCCCAGACAGGGCGTCCGTCTACAGATACGCAGTATTTT. This encodes CASSPQTGRPSTDTQYF.

This clonotype was observed at least ten times. The rearrangement links TRBV9 to TRBJ1-1; TRBD1 aligns across 10 bases. The CDR3 extends over 15 amino acids. The V gene end was trimmed by 4 bases and the J gene end by 1 base; junction bases not matched to a gene: 4. Germline values: CDR1 SGDLS, CDR2 YYNGEE. CDR3 loop: CASSLRTGGNTEAFF. In nucleotides, the CDR3 is TGTGCCAGCAGCCTTCGGACAGGGGGGAACACTGAAGCTTTCTTT.